This record looks at one T cell receptor beta chain sequence and its context. What it binds is not known. Germline V gene data show CDR1 as MNHNS and CDR2 as SASEGT. CDR3 length equals 15 residues. The ends lost 2 bases at V and 6 bases at J; junction bases unmatched: 7. Primers for the PCR totalled 60 Vbeta and 13 Jbeta. Assay used: immunoSEQ multiplex PCR; TCRdb lists only in-frame clones, some missing. Here the sample spans 50,000 to 70,000 clones, 55% to 75% being singletons. This sample is drawn from a study of cytomegalovirus exposure and HLA in healthy donors. As for the study in general: One earlier analysis, a look at 150 million to 200 million T cells, found roughly 110 million unique TCR beta sequences. Inside one of the first data releases sat around 86 million unique TCRs taken from HLA-typed donors.

Whole-study results and caveats: Cytomegalovirus-associated status was assigned to around 160 TCR beta chains. For most TCR beta V segments, an earlier analysis put the productive rate at about 87% or about 30% of the time.

The sequence was collected from a man aged 35 to 55 in good health and CMV-seropositive. This chain uses TRBV6-1 with TRBJ1-5; TRBD1 agrees at 7 bases. Sequencing was performed on PBMCs. CDR3 bases: TGTGCCAGCAGTGAATGGGGACAGCCCACTCAGCCCCAGCATTTT. Protein sequence: CASSEWGQPTQPQHF.